These 16 T cell receptor beta chains originate from one sample sequenced in a study of control samples from healthy donors and cancer patients. Measured with immunoSEQ multiplex PCR; TCRdb has only the in-frame clones, and not every one. The top ten clones hold around 1.8% of a sample with about 130,000 clones, over 75% of them seen once. The specimen was blood. The receptors here all came from a young man in good health.

The count of this clone is one. One end of the junction is discordant with germline, which a read error may explain. The chain couples TRBV3-1 (or the pseudogene TRBV3-2) to TRBJ2-2; D is possibly TRBD2 (6 bases). CDR1 is LGHDT, CDR2 YNNKEL, per germline (reference sequence). This CDR3 region has 16 residues. The CDR3 is CAGSLRGLKNTGELFF. CDR3 nucleotide sequence: TGTGCCGGCAGCCTCCGAGGACTAAAGAACACCGGGGAGCTGTTTTTT.

The chain links TRBV21-1 to TRBJ2-1; no DNA check was done on the table's D call, TRBD2. TRBV21-1 is a listed pseudogene. CDR3 length equals 16 residues. The CDR3 nucleotides are TGTGCCAGCAGCAATCCCCGCGAGTCCACCTGTAATGAGCAGTTCTTC. Protein product: CASSNPRESTCNEQFF.

The rearrangement joins TRBV9 to TRBJ1-3; TRBD1 aligns across 7 bases. Losses at the gene ends were 0 bases for V and 0 bases for J; bases not matched to a gene: 6. This CDR3 is 17 amino acids long. Germline V gene sequence: CDR1 SGDLS, CDR2 YYNGEE. DNA of the CDR3: TGTGCCAGCAGCGTAGACCCCAGGGGGGACTCTGGAAACACCATATATTTT. It translates to CASSVDPRGDSGNTIYF.

V and J are TRBV9 and TRBJ2-7, with D hard to call. Deletions cut 0 bases from V and 0 bases from J, with 1 base between. The germline V gene encodes CDR1 SGDLS and CDR2 YYNGEE. CDR3 length: 12 residues. The CDR3 DNA is TGTGCCAGCAGCGTAGACTCCTACGAGCAGTACTTC. It encodes CASSVDSYEQYF.

By sample fraction, this clone is medium-sized. The chain joins TRBV4-1 to TRBJ1-5; no reliable D call. The CDR3 sequence is 15 residues long. Germline V lookup: CDR1 MGHRA, CDR2 YSYEKL. The germline V and J ends were trimmed by 4 bases and 1 base, with 11 bases remaining between them. The chain's CDR3 is CASSPQTSSNQPQHF. As DNA, the CDR3 is TGCGCCAGCAGCCCTCAGACGAGCAGCAATCAGCCCCAGCATTTT.

This rearrangement joins TRBV28 to TRBJ1-1; tentative D call: TRBD1 (5 bases). Trimming stripped 2 bases from V and 1 base from J, with 14 bases between. The CDR3 totals 16 residues. CDR1 and CDR2 from the germline V gene are MDHEN and SYDVKM. Here the CDR3 reads CASSLGGVGKNTEAFF. The CDR3 DNA reads as TGTGCCAGCAGTTTAGGGGGAGTGGGGAAGAACACTGAAGCTTTCTTT. Full variable domain (missing parts from reference TRBV28 and TRBJ1-1): DVKVTQSSRYLVKRTGEKVFLECVQDMDHENMFWYRQDPGLGLRLIYFSYDVKMKEKGDIPEGYSVSREKKERFSLILESASTNQTSMYLCASSLGGVGKNTEAFFGQGTRLTVV.

This chain uses TRBV5-1 with TRBJ1-1; D not certain. The CDR3 is 15 amino acids. Trimming left V 0 bases short and J 1 base short, with 10 bases between. The germline gives CDR1 SGHRS, CDR2 YFSETQ. The CDR3 sequence is CASSLDGIKNTEAFF. The CDR3, as DNA: TGCGCCAGCAGCTTGGATGGCATAAAGAACACTGAAGCTTTCTTT.

V is TRBV9 and J is TRBJ1-2; possibly TRBD1 for D (5 bases). CDR3 length: 13 amino acids. Germline CDR1 SGDLS, CDR2 YYNGEE. The V end was cut by 4 bases, the J end by 6 bases, with 13 bases between. The CDR3 nucleotides read TGTGCCAGCAGCATCGGACAACGGAATGGCTACACCTTC. The encoded protein is CASSIGQRNGYTF. The full variable domain, its missing parts supplied by reference TRBV9 and TRBJ1-2, is DSGVTQTPKHLITATGQRVTLRCSPRSGDLSVYWYQQSLDQGLQFLIQYYNGEERAKGNILERFSAQQFPDLHSELNLSSLELGDSALYFCASSIGQRNGYTFGSGTRLTVV.

V and J are TRBV7-2 and TRBJ2-7; no reliable D call. Germline CDR1 reads SGHTA; CDR2 reads FQGNSA. CDR3 length: 13 residues. The V end was cut by 5 bases, the J end by 3 bases, with 11 bases between. The CDR3 DNA is TGTGCCAGCAGCCCCCAGCCCAGCTACGAGCAGTACTTC. Translating gives CASSPQPSYEQYF.

The J gene is TRBJ2-3, the V gene TRBV28, with 7 positions matching TRBD1. The ends lost 6 bases at V and 6 bases at J; junction bases unmatched: 9. Germline V gene data show CDR1 as MDHEN and CDR2 as SYDVKM. This CDR3 is 14 amino acids long. For the CDR3, the DNA is TGTGCCAGCAGCCTAGACAGGGTCTGGGATACGCAGTATTTT. Translated: CASSLDRVWDTQYF.

Regarding this clone: The junction departs from the called germline gene at one end, perhaps through a read error. The V call is TRBV15, the J call TRBJ1-5, with D uncertain. This CDR3 comprises 13 residues. Germline V lookup: CDR1 LNHNV, CDR2 YYDKDF (reference sequence). This chain's CDR3 is CATSRGSNQPQHF. As DNA, the CDR3 is TGTGCCACCAGTAGAGGTAGCAATCAGCCCCAGCATTTT.

This clone was detected only a few times. This chain joins TRBV18 and TRBJ1-5; D is unresolved. Germline CDR1 and CDR2: KGHSH and LQKENI. V lost 4 bases and J lost 3, with 10 bases in between. The CDR3 is made up of 14 amino acids. The CDR3 sequence: CASSRDVANQPQHF. For the CDR3, the DNA is TGTGCCAGCTCACGAGATGTTGCCAATCAGCCCCAGCATTTT.

This clone was detected only once. The V gene is TRBV10-3, the J gene TRBJ1-1, with TRBD1 as a possible D gene (6 bases). Germline loops: CDR1 ENHRY, CDR2 SYGVKD. This CDR3 is 14 amino acids long. Trimming pared 11 bases from V and 0 bases from J, leaving 16 bases between. CDR3 sequence: CAAETGTMNTEAFF. CDR3 in DNA: TGTGCCGCCGAAACCGGGACAATGAACACTGAAGCTTTCTTT.

This rearrangement joins TRBV14 to TRBJ1-4, with D possibly being TRBD1 (5 bases). Trimming cost V 0 bases and J 5 bases, with 16 bases left between them. The CDR3 loop spans 17 amino acids. CDR1 and CDR2 (germline): SGHDN, FVKESK. In DNA, the CDR3 is TGTGCCAGCAGCCAAGATTTGGGGGGACGGAGAAATGAAAAACTGTTTTTT. Translation gives CASSQDLGGRRNEKLFF.

The chain carries TRBV6-5 and TRBJ2-2, with D possibly being TRBD1 or TRBD2 (5 bases each). V lost 7 bases to trimming and J lost 6 bases, with 12 bases between them. Looked up from germline, CDR1 is MNHEY and CDR2 is SVGAGI. The CDR3 totals 13 residues. The CDR3 here is CASKIGAPGELFF. The CDR3 bases are TGTGCCAGCAAGATCGGGGCGCCCGGGGAGCTGTTTTTT.

The rearrangement links TRBV4-1 to TRBJ2-1, with 10 bases matching TRBD1. The CDR3 is 13 residues long. The germline V gene encodes CDR1 MGHRA and CDR2 YSYEKL. V lost 0 bases to trimming and J lost 14 bases; unmatched junction nucleotides: 4. This CDR3 reads CASSQDGTGAEFF. CDR3 DNA sequence: TGCGCCAGCAGCCAAGATGGGACAGGGGCGGAGTTCTTC.